This entry is about one T cell receptor (beta chain). These data come from a study of human versus mouse CDR3 diversity and MHC coevolution. Cells were CD45RO-negative CD62L-positive naive CD4 T cells sorted from PBMCs. Losses at the gene ends were 3 bases for V and 5 bases for J; bases not matched to a gene: 9. Germline V gene sequence: CDR1 SGDLS, CDR2 YYNGEE. The CDR3 has 16 residues. Profiling relied on immunoSEQ multiplex PCR, and the TCRdb table lists in-frame clones only, not all of them. The sample records 55,000 to 65,000 clones, approximately 94% being singletons. This receptor was identified in a person between 55 and 69 years old in good health. The sequenced sample was naive CD4+ T cells from blood. Subset denoted: CD45RO-negative CD62L-positive naive CD4 T cells. The chain carries TRBV9 and TRBJ2-4, with TRBD2 matching 9 bases. Here the CDR3 reads CASSAGLAPAENIQYF. For the CDR3, the DNA is TGTGCCAGCAGCGCCGGACTAGCGCCTGCTGAAAACATTCAGTACTTC. Based on the CDR3 plus reference TRBV9 and TRBJ2-4, the full variable domain is DSGVTQTPKHLITATGQRVTLRCSPRSGDLSVYWYQQSLDQGLQFLIQYYNGEERAKGNILERFSAQQFPDLHSELNLSSLELGDSALYFCASSAGLAPAENIQYFGAGTRLSVL.